This passage covers 5 T cell receptor beta chains from one sample sequenced in a study of T-cell memory formation after mild COVID-19 (dated by TCRdb to 2020 to 2022). The method was 5' RACE. The listed sequencing device is Illumina NovaSeq 6000. TCRdb's own reprocessing of the public reads used fastp at Q25 and MiXCR and kept productive beta chains. Each CDR3 protein appears once, grouped with its most common genes and DNA. This sample is represented by about 180,000 distinct CDR3 sequences; about a fifth of them were singletons. About 4% of the sample comes from the top ten. Source material: PBMCs or a T cell subset sorted from them (not recorded which). These receptors were collected from a man between 18 and 35 years old who had mild COVID-19 (a few samples of this study predate the infection). The sample titles of this study are shuffled in the database, so cell type and time point are left out; the donor was told from shared clones.

This clonotype was detected only a few times. CDR3 region: CASSSDTYNEQFF. The CDR3 coding sequence is TGCGCCAGCAGCTCCGACACGTACAATGAGCAGTTCTTC. The genes are TRBV5-1 and TRBJ2-1; no clear D. This CDR3 is 13 amino acids long. Germline V lookup: CDR1 SGHRS, CDR2 YFSETQ. The germline V and J ends were trimmed by 3 bases and 4 bases, with 8 bases remaining between them.

This clonotype was recorded a few times. The chain employs TRBV6-1 and TRBJ1-4, with 10 positions matching TRBD1. V was pared by 2 bases and J by 0 bases, with 9 bases of the junction left unmatched. The CDR3 extends over 19 amino acids. Germline lookup yields CDR1 MNHNS and CDR2 SASEGT. In nucleotides, the CDR3 is TGTGCCAGCAGTGAATCTCTCGGGACAGGGGATGCAACTAATGAAAAACTGTTTTTT. Protein sequence: CASSESLGTGDATNEKLFF.

This clonotype was counted a few times. The chain has TRBV7-2 and TRBJ1-5, with 12 bases lining up with TRBD1. This CDR3 comprises 16 residues. Germline lookup yields CDR1 SGHTA and CDR2 FQGNSA. V dropped 5 bases and J dropped 7; count of bases not matched to a gene: 9. Written as DNA, the CDR3 is TGTGCCAGCAGCCCCGGGACAGGGGGCTTCTGGCAGCCCCAGCATTTT. Translating it yields CASSPGTGGFWQPQHF.

DNA of the CDR3: TGTGCCAGCAGGTCCGGGGGGCCTTACAATGAGCAGTTCTTC. Its protein product is CASRSGGPYNEQFF. V and J are TRBV7-3 and TRBJ2-1; weak D call: TRBD2 (7 bases). Trimming removed 6 bases from V and 4 bases from J, with 13 bases in between. Germline values: CDR1 SGHTA, CDR2 FQGTGA. This CDR3 comprises 14 residues. The full variable domain, with the rest looked up from reference TRBV7-3 and TRBJ2-1, is GAGVSQTPSNKVTEKGKYVELRCDPISGHTALYWYRQSLGQGPEFLIYFQGTGAADDSGLPNDRFFAVRPEGSVSTLKIQRTERGDSAVYLCASRSGGPYNEQFFGPGTRLTVL.

The gene calls are TRBV28 and TRBJ2-7, with D hard to call. V was clipped by 7 bases and J by 1 base, with 5 bases between them. The CDR3 covers 11 residues. Germline V gene sequence: CDR1 MDHEN, CDR2 SYDVKM. The CDR3 loop reads CASKGSYEQYF. CDR3 nucleotide sequence: TGTGCCAGCAAAGGATCCTACGAGCAGTACTTC.